This TCR beta chain was observed in a study of T-cell reconstitution after alpha-beta-depleted transplantation in children. Researchers prepared the TCRbeta library using unique molecular identifiers, the study reports. Each CDR3 protein gets one entry after TCRdb re-called the PCR reads with MiXCR. The sample records roughly 500,000 distinct CDR3 sequences, under 15% being singletons. There are a few counts of this clonotype. The V gene's germline CDR1 is DFQATT and CDR2 SNEGSKA (reference sequence). CDR3 length equals 14 residues. Unmatched junction bases numbered 7, after V lost 5 bases and J lost 3 bases.

The source was PBMCs from the stem cell graft donor, collected from the stem cell graft. The sequence was obtained from a human donor who donated a stem cell graft to a child with combined immunodeficiency. The chain is built from TRBV20-1 and TRBJ2-4; 7 positions match TRBD2. The chain's CDR3 is CSAYGSSGKNIQYF. The CDR3 DNA is TGCAGTGCTTATGGTTCTAGCGGCAAAAACATTCAGTACTTC.